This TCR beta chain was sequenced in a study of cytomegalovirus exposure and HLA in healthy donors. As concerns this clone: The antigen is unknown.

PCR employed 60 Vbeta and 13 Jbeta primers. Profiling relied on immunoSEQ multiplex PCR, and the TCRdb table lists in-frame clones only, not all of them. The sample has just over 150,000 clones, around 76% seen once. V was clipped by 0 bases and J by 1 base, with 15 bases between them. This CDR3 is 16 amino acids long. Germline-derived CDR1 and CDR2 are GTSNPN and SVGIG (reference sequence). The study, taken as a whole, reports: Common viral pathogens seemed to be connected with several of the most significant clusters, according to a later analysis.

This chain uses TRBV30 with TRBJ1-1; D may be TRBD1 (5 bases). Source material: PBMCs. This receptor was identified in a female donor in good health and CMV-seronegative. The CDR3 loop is CAWSVNRRGANTEAFF. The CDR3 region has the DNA TGTGCCTGGAGTGTAAACCGGAGGGGTGCGAACACTGAAGCTTTCTTT.